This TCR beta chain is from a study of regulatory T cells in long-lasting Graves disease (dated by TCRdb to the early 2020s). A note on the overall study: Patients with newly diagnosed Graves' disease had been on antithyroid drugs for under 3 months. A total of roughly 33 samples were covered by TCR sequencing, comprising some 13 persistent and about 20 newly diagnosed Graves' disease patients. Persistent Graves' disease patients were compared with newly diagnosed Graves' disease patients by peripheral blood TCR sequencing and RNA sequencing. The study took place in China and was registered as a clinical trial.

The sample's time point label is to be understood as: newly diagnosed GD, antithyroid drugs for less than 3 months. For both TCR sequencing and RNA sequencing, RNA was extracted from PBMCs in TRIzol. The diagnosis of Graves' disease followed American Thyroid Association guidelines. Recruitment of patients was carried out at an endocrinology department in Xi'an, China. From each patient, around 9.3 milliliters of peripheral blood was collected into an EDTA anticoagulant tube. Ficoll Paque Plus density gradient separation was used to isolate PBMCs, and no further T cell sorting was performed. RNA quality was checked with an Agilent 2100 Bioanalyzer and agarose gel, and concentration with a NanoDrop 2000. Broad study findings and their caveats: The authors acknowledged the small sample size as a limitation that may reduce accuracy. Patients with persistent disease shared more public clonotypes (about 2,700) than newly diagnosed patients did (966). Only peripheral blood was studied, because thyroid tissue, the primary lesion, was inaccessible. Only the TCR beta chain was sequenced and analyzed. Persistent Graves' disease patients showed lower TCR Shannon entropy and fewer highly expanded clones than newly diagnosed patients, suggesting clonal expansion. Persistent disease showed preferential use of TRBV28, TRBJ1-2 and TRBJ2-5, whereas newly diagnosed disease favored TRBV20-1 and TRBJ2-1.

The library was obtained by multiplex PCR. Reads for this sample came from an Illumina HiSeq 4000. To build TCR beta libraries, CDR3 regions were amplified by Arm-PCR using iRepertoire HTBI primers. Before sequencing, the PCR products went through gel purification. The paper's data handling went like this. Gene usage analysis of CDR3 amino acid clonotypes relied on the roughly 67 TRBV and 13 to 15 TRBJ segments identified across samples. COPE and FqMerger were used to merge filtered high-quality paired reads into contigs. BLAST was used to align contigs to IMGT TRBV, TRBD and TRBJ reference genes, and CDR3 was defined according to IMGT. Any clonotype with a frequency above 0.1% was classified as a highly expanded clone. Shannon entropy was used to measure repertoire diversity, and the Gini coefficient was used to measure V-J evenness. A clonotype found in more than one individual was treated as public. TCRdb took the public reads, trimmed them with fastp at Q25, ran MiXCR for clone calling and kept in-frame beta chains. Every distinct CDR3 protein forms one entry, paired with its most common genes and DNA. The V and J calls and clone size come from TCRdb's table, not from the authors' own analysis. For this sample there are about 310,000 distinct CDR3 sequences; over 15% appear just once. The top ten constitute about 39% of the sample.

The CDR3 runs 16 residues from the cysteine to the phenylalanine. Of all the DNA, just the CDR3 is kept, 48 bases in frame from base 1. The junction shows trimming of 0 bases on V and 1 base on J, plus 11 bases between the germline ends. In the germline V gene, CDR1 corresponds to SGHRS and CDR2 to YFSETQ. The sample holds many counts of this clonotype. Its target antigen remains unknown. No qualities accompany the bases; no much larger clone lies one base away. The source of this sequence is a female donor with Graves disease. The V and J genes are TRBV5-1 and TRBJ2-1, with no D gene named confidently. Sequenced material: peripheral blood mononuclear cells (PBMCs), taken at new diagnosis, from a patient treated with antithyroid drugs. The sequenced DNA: TGCGCCAGCAGCTTGGGTGACACATTATCCTACAATGAGCAGTTCTTC. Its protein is CASSLGDTLSYNEQFF. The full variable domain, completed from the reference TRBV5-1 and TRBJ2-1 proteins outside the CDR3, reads KAGVTQTPRYLIKTRGQQVTLSCSPISGHRSVSWYQQTPGQGLQFLFEYFSETQRNKGNFPGRFSGRQFSNSRSEMNVSTLELGDSALYLCASSLGDTLSYNEQFFGPGTRLTVL.